This T cell receptor (beta chain) was found in a study of T cells in tuberculosis. At study entry, adolescents had tuberculin skin tests and IGRA screening. Unsorted cryopreserved PBMC were sequenced, averaging about 92,000 T cells per clinical donor. Turning to this clone: The antigen is not known.

Some clones are missing from TCRdb's copy, which holds only in-frame ones; the method was immunoSEQ multiplex PCR. The table lists 20,000 to 25,000 clones, 95% to 96% of them singletons. Whole-study results and caveats: Active tuberculosis alpha repertoires lay closer to GMM-specific TCRs than controls'.

The CDR3 is 13 amino acids. Germline loops: CDR1 MNHEY, CDR2 SVGAGI. V was shortened by 8 bases and J by 3 bases, with 11 bases between the two germline ends. This sequence was found in a donor aged 10-30 years with latent tuberculosis or without tuberculosis infection. Sequencing input: PBMCs. V usage is TRBV6-5 and J usage is TRBJ1-5, with D possibly TRBD1 on 5 matching bases. In nucleotides, the CDR3 is TGTGCCAGCTCCGGGGGGTTCAATCAGCCCCAGCATTTT. It is translated as CASSGGFNQPQHF.